The source of this T cell receptor beta chain is a study of OX40 agonist ivuxolimab in advanced cancers. Overall study: Checkpoint inhibitors had been given previously to under 50% of patients.

Comments on this clone: Its antigen is unknown.

Study-level results: With doses of 0.1 to 3.0 mg/kg, CD4+ and CD8+ blood T cells had undergone clonal expansion by week 6. Expanded clones were, on average, more numerous among CD8+ T cells than CD4+.

The method was immunoSEQ multiplex PCR; TCRdb's version includes in-frame clones alone and lacks a portion of them. This table holds around 41,000 clones, around nine tenths found once. The germline V gene has CDR1 WSHSY and CDR2 SAAADI. Deletions cut 7 bases from V and 7 bases from J, with 13 bases between. The length of the CDR3 is 13 residues. The input for sequencing was CD4+ or CD8+ T cells sorted from blood, taken in a trial of the OX40 agonist ivuxolimab. V and J are TRBV10-2 and TRBJ2-2; a weak D match, TRBD1 (5 bases). This TCR derives from an adult with an advanced solid tumor such as melanoma, head and neck, liver or kidney cancer. The CDR3 coding sequence is TGCGCCAGCAACCTTGACAGTCTCGGGGAGCTGTTTTTT. The encoded protein is CASNLDSLGELFF.